The rows below give T cell receptor beta chains drawn from one sample of a study of vaccination effects on CD4 cells after COVID-19. TCRdb's table, derived via immunoSEQ multiplex PCR, lists solely in-frame clones and lacks some. This sample has fewer than 85,000 clones, with 60% to 85% found just once. No antigen has been assigned to these receptors. Here the sequenced sample was CD4+ T cells from PBMCs cultured with SARS-CoV-2 spike peptides, taken before COVID-19 vaccination. The origin of the receptors is a human donor who received a COVID-19 vaccine. Both conserved end residues are part of each CDR3. Fields, in order: V gene, D gene, clone size, J gene, CDR3 DNA, CDR3 protein. D genes are given only for firm matches. Size tells how often a clone was seen (once, few, many) or the class of an expanded clone, and some rows leave it out.

TRBV5-4	TRBD1	.	TRBJ2-2	TGTGCCAGCAGTCGGGACAGGGTTGGGACCACCGGGGAGCTGTTTTTT	CASSRDRVGTTGELFF
TRBV9	.	.	TRBJ2-1	TGTGCCAGCAGCGGTGATATAGGCTACAATGAGCAGTTCTTC	CASSGDIGYNEQFF
TRBV2	.	.	TRBJ2-3	TGTGCCAGCAGTGAAGGGGGTCGGGGCACAGATACGCAGTATTTT	CASSEGGRGTDTQYF
TRBV11-3	TRBD2	.	TRBJ2-1	TGTGCCAGCAGCTCGACTAGCGGGGGAACGAGTGAGCAGTTCTTC	CASSSTSGGTSEQFF
TRBV25-1	.	.	TRBJ1-1	TGTGCCAGCAGTGAACCCCAAACAGGAGACACTGAAGCTTTCTTT	CASSEPQTGDTEAFF
TRBV7-3	.	.	TRBJ2-2	TGTGCCAGCAGCTTAATACAAGGAGGGACCACCGGGGAGCTGTTTTTT	CASSLIQGGTTGELFF
TRBV6-5	.	.	TRBJ1-3	TGTGCCAGCAGTCCGGTGGGGGGTCTGCTTTACACCATATATTTT	CASSPVGGLLYTIYF
TRBV5-6	TRBD1	.	TRBJ2-1	TGTGCCAGCAGCTTGAGTACAGGGGTATCGAATGAGCAGTTCTTC	CASSLSTGVSNEQFF
TRBV19	.	.	TRBJ1-1	TGTGCCAGTAGTATCCACGGAACCGGGGGCCTAGGGACTGAAGCTTTCTTT	CASSIHGTGGLGTEAFF
TRBV12-3/TRBV12-4	.	.	TRBJ2-2	TGTGCCAGCAAGCAGGGACCCGGGGAGCTGTTTTTT	CASKQGPGELFF
TRBV3-1/TRBV3-2	.	.	TRBJ1-2	TGTGCCAGCAGCCAAATAGTGGCCGGTGGCTACACCTTC	CASSQIVAGGYTF
TRBV30	.	.	TRBJ1-3	TGTGCCTGGAGTCACCTCACACGGGGGCTCAGCTCTGGAAACACCATATATTTT	CAWSHLTRGLSSGNTIYF
TRBV25-1	.	.	TRBJ2-1	TGTGCCAGCATGCAGGGTTCCTACAATGAGCAGTTCTTC	CASMQGSYNEQFF
TRBV18	.	.	TRBJ2-5	TGTGCCAGCTCACCACCGTCATTACAGCAAGAGACCCAGTACTTC	CASSPPSLQQETQYF
TRBV19	.	.	TRBJ1-3	TGTGCCAGCGGACATTTGGCCCGCTCTGGAAACACCATATATTTT	CASGHLARSGNTIYF
TRBV12-5	.	.	TRBJ2-2	TGTGCTAGTGCTGTGGACAGCGCGAACACCGGGGAGCTGTTTTTT	CASAVDSANTGELFF
TRBV12-3/TRBV12-4	TRBD2	.	TRBJ2-5	TGTGCCAGCAGTTTGGGGCGGGGGGGCCAGTACTTC	CASSLGRGGQYF
TRBV5-5	.	.	TRBJ1-2	TGTGCCAGCAGCTTGGCCTATGCCTATGGCTACACCTTC	CASSLAYAYGYTF
TRBV5-1	TRBD1	.	TRBJ1-6	TGCGCCAGCAGCTTATTCGGACAGGGAACCTATAATTCACCCCTCCACTTT	CASSLFGQGTYNSPLHF
TRBV7-2	.	few	TRBJ1-5	TGTGCCAGCAGCTTACTTTATAGCAATCAGCCCCAGCATTTT	CASSLLYSNQPQHF
TRBV7-2	.	.	TRBJ2-1	TGTGCCAGCAGCTTAGGCGGGCCCAGTGATGAGCAGTTCTTC	CASSLGGPSDEQFF
TRBV7-3	.	.	TRBJ2-6	TGTGCCAGCAGCTTAGCCCCCGGGGCCGGGGCCAACGTCCTGACTTTC	CASSLAPGAGANVLTF
TRBV19	.	.	TRBJ2-3	TGTGCCAGTAGTACACGGGACTTAGTCACAGATACGCAGTATTTT	CASSTRDLVTDTQYF
TRBV18	.	.	TRBJ1-3	TGTGCCAGCTCACCTGTAGGTCTAACCTCTGGAAACACCATATATTTT	CASSPVGLTSGNTIYF
TRBV3-1/TRBV3-2	.	.	TRBJ2-3	TGTGCCAGCAGCCCCGCCTATCGGGATACGCAGTATTTT	CASSPAYRDTQYF
TRBV2	.	.	TRBJ2-3	TGTGCCAGTCAGACCCCGGAGGGATATCGTGGGGATACGCAGTATTTT	CASQTPEGYRGDTQYF
TRBV6-5	TRBD1	.	TRBJ2-3	TGTGCCACCTTCGGACAGGGTAGCACAGATACGCAGTATTTT	CATFGQGSTDTQYF
TRBV2	.	.	TRBJ2-5	TGTGCCAGCATGATTGGGTACCAAGAGACCCAGTACTTC	CASMIGYQETQYF
TRBV9	TRBD2	.	TRBJ2-3	TGTGCCAGCAGCCTGACTAGCGGGGGAGATACGCAGTATTTT	CASSLTSGGDTQYF
TRBV28	TRBD1	.	TRBJ2-2	TGTGCCAGCAGTTCGTCAGGGGGAACCGGGGAGCTGTTTTTT	CASSSSGGTGELFF
TRBV7-9	.	few	TRBJ1-1	TGTGCCAGCAGCCCACAGGGCTGGACTGAAGCTTTCTTT	CASSPQGWTEAFF
TRBV10-3	.	.	TRBJ1-2	TGTGCCATCAGCCTGCATGGAGCCCATGGCTACACCTTC	CAISLHGAHGYTF
TRBV19	.	.	TRBJ1-5	TGTGCCAGTAGTATATGGGGGGGCCAGCCCCAGCATTTT	CASSIWGGQPQHF
TRBV3-1/TRBV3-2	.	.	TRBJ2-2	TGTGCCAGCAGCCCCCCCCGAACGGGGAACACCGGGGAGCTGTTTTTT	CASSPPRTGNTGELFF
TRBV7-2	.	.	TRBJ2-1	TGTGCCGGAGGGGGGGCCGGCGATGAGCAGTTCTTC	CAGGGAGDEQFF
TRBV7-8	.	.	TRBJ2-1	TGTGCCAGCAGCTTAGCGGGGAAACTTGCCTACAATGAGCAGTTCTTC	CASSLAGKLAYNEQFF
TRBV5-6	TRBD1	.	TRBJ2-5	TGTGCCAGCAGCCCCCGACGGACAGGGGCGGAGGGCACCCAGTACTTC	CASSPRRTGAEGTQYF
TRBV7-2	.	once	TRBJ1-2	TGTGCCAGCAGCTTAGATGAGTTGGGGACATCTAACTATGGCTACACCTTC	CASSLDELGTSNYGYTF
TRBV10-1	TRBD2	.	TRBJ2-3	TGCGCCAGCAGCCCGGGGGGTATCACAGATACGCAGTATTTT	CASSPGGITDTQYF
TRBV6-5	.	.	TRBJ2-1	TGTGCCAGCCGAGCCACCAGGAAGGGTGAGCAGTTCTTC	CASRATRKGEQFF
TRBV19	.	.	TRBJ1-3	TGTGCCAGTAGTTCCCGAGGGTCTGGAAACACCATATATTTT	CASSSRGSGNTIYF
TRBV14	.	.	TRBJ2-2	TGTGCCAGCAGCCAAGTCTACACCGGGGAGCTGTTTTTT	CASSQVYTGELFF
TRBV28	.	.	TRBJ2-3	TGTGCCAGCAGTTTAGGAGGCACAGATACGCAGTATTTT	CASSLGGTDTQYF
TRBV2	.	.	TRBJ2-5	TGTGCCAGCAGTCTAGAGACAGAACAAGAGACCCAGTACTTC	CASSLETEQETQYF
TRBV19	.	.	TRBJ1-5	TGTGCCAGTAGTATCCAAATTTCCGATCAGCCCCAGCATTTT	CASSIQISDQPQHF
TRBV4-1	.	.	TRBJ2-5	TGCGCCAGCAGCCGAGGCGGACAGAACCAAGAGACCCAGTACTTC	CASSRGGQNQETQYF
TRBV5-1	TRBD1	.	TRBJ1-1	TGCGCCAGCAGCCAAAGACAGGGTAGGGACACTGAAGCTTTCTTT	CASSQRQGRDTEAFF
TRBV7-2	TRBD1	few	TRBJ1-2	TGTGCCAGCAGCTCGGGAGCCGGGACAGGGGACGGCTACACCTTC	CASSSGAGTGDGYTF
TRBV29-1	.	.	TRBJ2-3	TGCAGCGGTACCGGGACAAACACAGATACGCAGTATTTT	CSGTGTNTDTQYF